Listed here is a single T cell receptor (beta chain). Its antigen is still unknown. The sample originates from a study of PD-L1 blockade in urothelial cancer. In the study overall: Blood drawn 3 weeks (second dose) and 6 weeks after treatment start was analyzed. A median blood sample held approximately 150,000 T cells and under 85,000 unique TCRs.

The CDR3 extends over 13 amino acids. Per germline, CDR1 ENHRY and CDR2 SYGVKD. J was trimmed by 5 bases and V by 8 bases; bases with no gene match: 7. Study-wide findings and caveats: Where pretreatment blood TCR clonality fell below the median, better survival was predicted.

Repertoires were generated with immunoSEQ multiplex PCR, while TCRdb's copy carries only in-frame clones and drops some. This sample carries about 63,000 clones, about four fifths of them seen once, and the ten largest clones take around 6%. Documented time point: pretreatment peripheral blood. Sample contribution per patient ranged from 1 to 8, covering pretreatment and on-treatment. This TCR derives from a man aged 65-85 years with urothelial cancer. The source material was PBMCs, sampled around atezolizumab (anti-PD-L1) treatment. The J gene is TRBJ2-3, the V gene TRBV10-3; 7 bases map to TRBD1. Here the CDR3 DNA reads TGTGCCATCGGAACAGGGGCCGGAGATACGCAGTATTTT. This codes for CAIGTGAGDTQYF.